This paragraph reports one T cell receptor beta chain. Its antigen is not identified. The source of the sample is a study of blood T cells in healthy people across ages. Germline assignment: CDR1 MGHRA and CDR2 YSYEKL. The CDR3 is 14 amino acids. V lost 6 bases and J lost 0, with 9 bases in between. Broader study findings: Leaving the PBMCs unsorted stopped any conclusive comparison of naive versus antigen-experienced cells. Donor CMV infection status was unknown, possibly confounding age-related changes in expanded clonotypes.

There were healthy Caucasian individuals from Russia, aged about 6 to 100, serving as donors. The use of a sample-barcoded 5' primer and a J-beta primer mix characterized a second PCR of roughly 6 to 11 cycles. Each cDNA was tagged by a template-switch adaptor containing 12 random nucleotides. TCRdb recomputed calls from the 5' RACE reads with MiXCR, one row per CDR3 protein. The sample holds about 560,000 distinct CDR3 sequences, roughly a quarter seen once. These sequences were also reported in another study, on T cells of mothers and their children.

Sequences were obtained from blood. V and J are TRBV4-1 and TRBJ2-4; D is undetermined. The sequence came from a boy aged 2 to 9 in good health. The CDR3 coding sequence is TGCGCCAGCAGTTCGGCCCTAGCCAAAAACATTCAGTACTTC. Encoded protein: CASSSALAKNIQYF.